The 24 T cell receptor beta chains presented below share a single source sample, sequenced in a study of T cell changes during pregnancy in multiple sclerosis. Data came from immunoSEQ multiplex PCR; TCRdb stores just in-frame clones and leaves some out. The sample has tens of thousands of clones; 93% are singletons. The sample here was CD8+ T cells from peripheral blood mononuclear cells, taken in the second trimester of pregnancy. The receptors here all came from a female donor with multiple sclerosis, enrolled in a pregnancy study.

This sequence joins TRBV5-1 and TRBJ2-1; perhaps TRBD1 as D (5 bases). The CDR3 has 19 residues. The germline CDR1 and CDR2 sequences are SGHRS and YFSETQ. The V end lost 2 bases, the J end lost 0 bases, and 21 bases lay between the germline ends. Here the CDR3 DNA reads TGCGCCAGCAGCTTCACCTACCAGGGCTGGTCGGGCTCCTACAATGAGCAGTTCTTC. Residues: CASSFTYQGWSGSYNEQFF.

The chain has TRBV2 and TRBJ2-7; D is ambiguous. V was clipped by 5 bases and J by 4 bases, with 6 bases between them. CDR1 and CDR2 (germline): SNHLY, FYNNEI. This CDR3 has 11 amino acids. CDR3 in amino acids: CASSPRYEQYF. The CDR3 region has the DNA TGTGCCAGCAGTCCCCGGTACGAGCAGTACTTC.

The rearrangement uses TRBV4-3 and TRBJ1-2; D unclear. The CDR3 sequence is 18 residues long. Germline-derived CDR1 and CDR2 are LGHNA and YSLEER. The V end was cut by 0 bases, the J end by 0 bases, with 17 bases between. The CDR3 loop reads CASSQDLTASLANYGYTF. The CDR3, as DNA: TGCGCCAGCAGCCAAGATCTAACAGCTTCTTTAGCTAACTATGGCTACACCTTC.

The chain employs TRBV29-1 and TRBJ2-1; 7 bases align to TRBD1. The CDR3 has 14 amino acids. CDR1 is SQVTM and CDR2 is ANQGSEA in the germline V gene. Losses at the gene ends were 7 bases for V and 5 bases for J; bases not matched to a gene: 11. The CDR3 coding sequence is TGCAGCGCACGACCAGGGACAGCCGACAATGAGCAGTTCTTC. Protein: CSARPGTADNEQFF.

The chain is built from TRBV4-1 and TRBJ2-7, with D possibly being TRBD2 (5 bases). Per germline, CDR1 MGHRA and CDR2 YSYEKL. Trimming shortened V by 4 bases and J by 2 bases, and 12 bases separated the two germline ends. CDR3 length: 14 amino acids. CDR3 amino acids: CASSPGEGPYEQYF. The CDR3 DNA reads TGCGCCAGCAGCCCTGGAGAGGGTCCCTACGAGCAGTACTTC.

This clone appeared once. V usage is TRBV6-1 and J usage is TRBJ1-5; TRBD1 matches 9 bases. V shed 0 bases, J shed 0 bases, and the junction held 3 bases outside the gene matches. This CDR3 comprises 17 residues. Germline lookup yields CDR1 MNHNS and CDR2 SASEGT. CDR3 amino acids: CASSEARDRDSNQPQHF. The DNA of the CDR3 is TGTGCCAGCAGTGAAGCGCGGGACAGGGATAGCAATCAGCCCCAGCATTTT.

V is TRBV5-4 and J is TRBJ1-1; 8 positions match TRBD1. The germline V gene encodes CDR1 SGHNT and CDR2 YYREEE (reference sequence). CDR3 length equals 14 residues. Trimming took 4 bases from V and 11 from J; bases not matched to a gene: 13. The CDR3 DNA sequence: TGTGCCAGCAGCACGGACAGGGCGGGGGCTCCGGCTTTCTTT. Amino acid sequence: CASSTDRAGAPAFF. Using reference TRBV5-4 and TRBJ1-1 for the parts outside the CDR3, the full variable domain is ETGVTQSPTHLIKTRGQQVTLRCSSQSGHNTVSWYQQALGQGPQFIFQYYREEENGRGNFPPRFSGLQFPNYSSELNVNALELDDSALYLCASSTDRAGAPAFFGQGTRLTVV.

This chain links TRBV7-9 with TRBJ1-1; 11 nucleotides match TRBD1. J gave up 5 bases and V 3 bases, and 5 bases lay outside the gene matches. This CDR3 comprises 15 residues. Germline V gene data show CDR1 as SEHNR and CDR2 as FQNEAQ (reference sequence). The CDR3 bases are TGTGCCAGCAGCTTCGGACAGGGGGCGCGAACTGAAGCTTTCTTT. It codes for CASSFGQGARTEAFF. Supplemented by reference TRBV7-9 and TRBJ1-1, the full variable domain reads DTGVSQNPRHKITKRGQNVTFRCDPISEHNRLYWYRQTLGQGPEFLTYFQNEAQLEKSRLLSDRFSAERPKGSFSTLEIQRTEQGDSAMYLCASSFGQGARTEAFFGQGTRLTVV.

This chain links TRBV14 with TRBJ1-1, with a weak D call TRBD1 (5 bases). Germline values: CDR1 SGHDN, CDR2 FVKESK. Trimming cost V 0 bases and J 8 bases, with 19 bases left between them. The CDR3 has 16 residues. Written as DNA, the CDR3 is TGTGCCAGCAGCCAAGAATTGATGGGACTTCGTGTAGAAGCTTTCTTT. This encodes CASSQELMGLRVEAFF.

This clone was detected once. The genes are TRBV15 and TRBJ1-1; tentatively, D is TRBD1 (6 bases). Trimming removed 1 base from V and 10 bases from J, with 25 bases in between. The V gene's germline CDR1 is LNHNV and CDR2 YYDKDF (reference sequence). CDR3 size: 17 residues. The CDR3 DNA follows: TGTGCCACCAGCAGAGTGGTCGGGGGGCGCCCCGGGATCGGAGCTTTCTTT. Its protein is CATSRVVGGRPGIGAFF. Complete variable domain (other parts from reference TRBV15 and TRBJ1-1): DAMVIQNPRYQVTQFGKPVTLSCSQTLNHNVMYWYQQKSSQAPKLLFHYYDKDFNNEADTPDNFQSRRPNTSFCFLDIRSPGLGDTAMYLCATSRVVGGRPGIGAFFGQGTRLTVV.

There are a few counts of this clone. The chain combines TRBV7-8 with TRBJ2-7; 7 bases align to TRBD1. Looked up from germline, CDR1 is SGHVS and CDR2 is FQNEAQ. CDR3 length: 14 residues. V was clipped by 2 bases and J by 3 bases; unmatched bases: 4. The DNA of the CDR3 is TGTGCCAGCAGCTTACGACAGGGCTACTACGAGCAGTACTTC. Translation gives CASSLRQGYYEQYF.

The CDR3 loop is CASSFRGVGTEAFF. For the CDR3, the DNA is TGTGCCAGCAGTTTCCGGGGGGTAGGCACTGAAGCTTTCTTT. This sequence joins TRBV27 and TRBJ1-1; D might be TRBD1 (5 bases). Germline V CDR1 and CDR2: MNHEY, SMNVEV (reference sequence). V gave up 3 bases and J gave up 4 bases, with 12 bases separating them. The CDR3 extends over 14 amino acids.

In DNA form, the CDR3 reads TGCGCCAGCAGCTTTAGCGAAGCGGGTTCCTACGAGCAGTACTTC. It specifies CASSFSEAGSYEQYF. The chain combines TRBV5-1 with TRBJ2-7, with D perhaps TRBD2 (6 bases). The CDR3 is made up of 15 amino acids. Germline CDR1 SGHRS, CDR2 YFSETQ. Trimming stripped 2 bases from V and 1 base from J, with 13 bases between.

The chain recombines TRBV2 with TRBJ2-7; 7 bases agree with TRBD1. V shed 7 bases, J shed 0 bases, and the junction held 12 bases outside the gene matches. The germline V gene has CDR1 SNHLY and CDR2 FYNNEI. This CDR3 contains 16 residues. The CDR3 nucleotides are TGTGCCAGCAAATTGGCTAAGGGGGCTCTCTCCTACGAGCAGTACTTC. This encodes CASKLAKGALSYEQYF.

The V and J genes are TRBV9 and TRBJ2-7; 8 nucleotides agree with TRBD1. Germline trimming cut 4 bases from V and 2 bases from J; bases unmatched to any gene: 8. The germline gives CDR1 SGDLS, CDR2 YYNGEE. The CDR3 runs 15 residues. The CDR3 DNA reads TGTGCCAGCAGCCCCGGGACAGGACCCGCCTACGAGCAGTACTTC. This translates into CASSPGTGPAYEQYF.

The genes are TRBV9 and TRBJ2-1, with D possibly TRBD2 on 6 matching bases. V dropped 0 bases and J dropped 4 bases, with 11 bases sitting between them. There are 15 residues in the CDR3. Germline loops: CDR1 SGDLS, CDR2 YYNGEE. DNA for the CDR3: TGTGCCAGCAGCGTAGACGGCGGGAAATACAATGAGCAGTTCTTC. Translating gives CASSVDGGKYNEQFF.

This chain links TRBV7-3 with TRBJ2-2, with a weak D call TRBD2 (5 bases). The CDR3 totals 19 residues. V gave up 5 bases and J gave up 0 bases, with 22 bases separating them. The V gene's germline CDR1 is SGHTA and CDR2 FQGTGA. In DNA, the CDR3 is TGTGCCAGCAGCCAGGCGAGCGGTAATCCTTCAGCGAACACCGGGGAGCTGTTTTTT. Residues: CASSQASGNPSANTGELFF.

The chain joins TRBV7-9 to TRBJ2-7; 12 bases map to TRBD2. The CDR3 length is 16 residues. Unmatched junction bases numbered 5, after V lost 0 bases and J lost 5 bases. The germline gives CDR1 SEHNR, CDR2 FQNEAQ (reference sequence). The DNA for the CDR3 is TGTGCCAGCAGCTTAGCCCGACTAGCGGGAGAGAACGAGCAGTACTTC. Translation gives CASSLARLAGENEQYF.

This chain links TRBV5-8 with TRBJ2-3, with 9 bases aligning to TRBD2. Trimming took 0 bases from V and 4 from J; bases not matched to a gene: 3. The CDR3 totals 15 residues. Per germline, CDR1 SGHTS and CDR2 YDEGEE. The CDR3 DNA follows: TGTGCCAGCAGCTTGGTACTAGCGGGCTCAGATACGCAGTATTTT. It yields the protein CASSLVLAGSDTQYF. Variable domain in full (rest from reference TRBV5-8 and TRBJ2-3): EAGVTQSPTHLIKTRGQQATLRCSPISGHTSVYWYQQALGLGLQFLLWYDEGEERNRGNFPPRFSGRQFPNYSSELNVNALELEDSALYLCASSLVLAGSDTQYFGPGTRLTVL.

This chain connects TRBV27 to TRBJ1-1; D remains unclear. The CDR3 consists of 13 residues. Germline loops: CDR1 MNHEY, CDR2 SMNVEV (reference sequence). Trimming removed 3 bases at V and 4 bases at J, with 9 bases between. This chain's CDR3 is CASSFIGSTEAFF. The CDR3 bases are TGTGCCAGCAGTTTCATCGGTTCCACTGAAGCTTTCTTT.

This chain connects TRBV2 to TRBJ2-2; maybe TRBD1 (6 bases). Germline V gene lookup returns CDR1 SNHLY and CDR2 FYNNEI. V was pared by 8 bases and J by 0 bases, with 22 bases between. The CDR3 is 18 amino acids. The CDR3 is CASGGIRAWPTNTGELFF. The CDR3 DNA sequence: TGTGCCAGCGGGGGCATAAGGGCCTGGCCTACGAACACCGGGGAGCTGTTTTTT.

The chain joins TRBV7-6 to TRBJ2-1; 7 bases map to TRBD2. With 5 bases clipped from V and 8 bases from J, the junction kept 12 bases outside the gene matches. The length of the CDR3 is 15 residues. Germline V gene sequence: CDR1 SGHVS, CDR2 FNYEAQ. The CDR3 here is CASSPLLGGGDEQFF. As DNA, the CDR3 is TGTGCCAGCAGCCCCCTCCTGGGGGGAGGGGATGAGCAGTTCTTC.

The gene calls are TRBV29-1 and TRBJ2-1; 7 nucleotides align to TRBD1. Germline V CDR1 and CDR2: SQVTM, ANQGSEA. The CDR3 covers 15 residues. The ends lost 0 bases at V and 4 bases at J; junction bases unmatched: 6. The DNA for the CDR3 is TGCAGCGTTGAAGATATCGGACAGGCTTACAATGAGCAGTTCTTC. Its translation is CSVEDIGQAYNEQFF.

The rearrangement uses TRBV2 and TRBJ2-1; 10 positions match TRBD2. CDR1 and CDR2 (germline): SNHLY, FYNNEI. V lost 2 bases, J lost 14 bases, and 9 bases stayed unmatched. The length of the CDR3 is 14 residues. DNA of the CDR3: TGTGCCAGCAGTGAATTTCTAGCGGGAGATAGGGAGTTCTTC. Amino acid sequence: CASSEFLAGDREFF.